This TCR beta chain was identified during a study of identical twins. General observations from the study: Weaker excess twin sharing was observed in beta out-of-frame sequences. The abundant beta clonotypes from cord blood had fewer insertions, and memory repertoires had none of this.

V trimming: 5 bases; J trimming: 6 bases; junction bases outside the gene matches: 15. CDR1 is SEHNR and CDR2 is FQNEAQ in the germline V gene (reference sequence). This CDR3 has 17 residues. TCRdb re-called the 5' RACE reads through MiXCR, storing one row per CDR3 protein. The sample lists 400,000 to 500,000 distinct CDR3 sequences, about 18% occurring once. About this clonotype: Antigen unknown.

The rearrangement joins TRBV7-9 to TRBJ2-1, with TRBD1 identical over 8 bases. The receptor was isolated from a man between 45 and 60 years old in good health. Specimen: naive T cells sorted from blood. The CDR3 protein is CASSPPRSGQGPNEQFF. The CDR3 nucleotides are TGTGCCAGCAGCCCCCCTAGGTCCGGACAGGGTCCCAATGAGCAGTTCTTC.